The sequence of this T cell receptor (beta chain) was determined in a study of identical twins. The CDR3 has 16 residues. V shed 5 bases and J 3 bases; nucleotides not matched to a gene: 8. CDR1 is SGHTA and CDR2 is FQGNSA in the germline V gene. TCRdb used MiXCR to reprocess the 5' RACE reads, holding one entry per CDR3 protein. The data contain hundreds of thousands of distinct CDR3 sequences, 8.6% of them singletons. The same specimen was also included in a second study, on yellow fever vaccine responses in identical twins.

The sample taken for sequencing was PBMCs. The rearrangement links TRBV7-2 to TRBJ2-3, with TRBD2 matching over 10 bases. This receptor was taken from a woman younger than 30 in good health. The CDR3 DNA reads TGTGCCAGCAGCCCACAGGCTAGCGGGAGAACAGATACGCAGTATTTT. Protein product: CASSPQASGRTDTQYF.